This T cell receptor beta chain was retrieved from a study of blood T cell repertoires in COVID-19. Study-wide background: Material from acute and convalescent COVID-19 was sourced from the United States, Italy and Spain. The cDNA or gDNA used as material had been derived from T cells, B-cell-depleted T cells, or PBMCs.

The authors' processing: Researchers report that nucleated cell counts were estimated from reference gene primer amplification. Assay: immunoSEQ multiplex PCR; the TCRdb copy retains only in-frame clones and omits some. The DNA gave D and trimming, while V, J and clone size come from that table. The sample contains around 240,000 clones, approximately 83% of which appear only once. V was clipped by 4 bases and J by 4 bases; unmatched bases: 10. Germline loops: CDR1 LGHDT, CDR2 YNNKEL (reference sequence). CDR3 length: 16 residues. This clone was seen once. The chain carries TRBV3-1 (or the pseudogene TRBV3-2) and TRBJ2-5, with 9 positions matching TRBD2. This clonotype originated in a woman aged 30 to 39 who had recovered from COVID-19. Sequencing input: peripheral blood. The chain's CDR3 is CASSPKKGLARETQYF. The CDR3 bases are TGTGCCAGCAGCCCAAAAAAGGGACTAGCTCGAGAGACCCAGTACTTC.